The present TCR beta chain was sequenced within a study of shared clonotypes between healthy human individuals (TCRdb year 2020). A note on the overall study: Two women and a few men aged 18 to 49 years were included in the cohort. To increase sequencing depth and limit assay-specific biases, TCR repertoire library preparation and sequencing were carried out by different laboratories using diverse techniques. Per donor, leukapheresis produced somewhere between about 0.9 and 10 billion PBMCs. Per donor, three plates each were used for CD4 naive and CD4 memory, two for CD8 naive, and one for CD8 memory. The study deeply sequenced blood TCR repertoires of five healthy adults to estimate repertoire size and the extent of clonotype sharing between individuals. General conclusions and limits of the study: Based on pairwise subsampling, the degree of clonotype sharing among donors was expected to be affected by sequencing depth. Naive subsets generally had larger estimated clonotype richness than memory subsets did. Compared with non-shared clonotypes, the clonotypes found in all four sorted-subset donors had higher generation probabilities. Across a few donors, about 5.2% of naive CD4, roughly 3.5% of naive CD8, 2% to 2.5% of memory CD4, and approximately 0.4% of memory CD8 clonotypes were shared. Incomplete sequencing was indicated by rarefaction of sorted-subset datasets, despite the large sequencing depth. The small number of donors limited the genetic and exposure-history diversity represented. Sampling was restricted to blood, and TCR repertoires in tissue are likely to differ from TCR repertoires in blood.

In the case of this clone: Its target antigen remains unknown. Base qualities are not recorded, but no much larger clone differs from it by a single base.

In the germline V gene (reference sequence), CDR1 corresponds to LNHDA and CDR2 to SQIVND. V lost 9 bases and J lost 0 bases; the stretch between them is 11 bases long. From the cysteine through the phenylalanine, the CDR3 covers 13 amino acids. Of all the DNA, just the CDR3 is kept, 39 bases in frame from base 1. TCR CDR3 regions were amplified from genomic DNA by multiplex PCR using the deep immunoSEQ assay. Extracted genomic DNA from each cell subset was distributed evenly across all wells of several immunoSEQ 96-well plates, and each plate was treated as a replicate. For sorted subsets, around 200 ng genomic DNA, equal to 25,000 to 35,000 T cell genomes, was loaded into each replicate PCR. Purified libraries were measured with a Qubit 3.0 fluorometer, size-checked on a Bioanalyzer 2100, and measured again with the KAPA Library Quantification kit. A separate single-read 150-cycle Illumina NextSeq 550 flow cell was used to sequence each immunoSEQ 96-well plate. The authors' analysis ran thus. The immunoSEQ output contained only junctional sequences without quality scores, so filtering could not match that applied to full-length reads. Sequences were annotated with PyIR, a Python wrapper for IgBLAST v1.9, using IMGT germline references to assign V/J genes and CDR3. Reads were removed for weak V/J assignments (E-value above 1e-6), missing CDR3, stop codons, out-of-frame junctions, or ambiguous translated residues. V3J clonotypes were defined by identical inferred V gene, J gene, and CDR3 amino acid sequence. The percentage overlap between two repertoires was calculated by dividing the number of shared unique clonotypes by the size of the smaller repertoire. Repertoire richness was assessed with RTK rarefaction, the Chao1 estimator, and Recon v2.1 estimates of unobserved clonotypes. OLGA was used to compute generation probabilities for all TCRbeta clonotypes that the gDNA method yielded from a few donors. In TCRdb, the immuneACCESS table is reduced to in-frame sequences with V and J assigned. These tables do not hold every clone; where another copy was compared, an unresolved V gene accounts for under half, and the others remain unexplained. Clone size and V and J calls were adopted from that table, with D and trimming inferred from the DNA. The sample contains approximately 2,200,000 clones, about 93% of them found a single time. The biggest ten clones account for around 1.7% of the sample.

CD8 naive samples were obtained by positive selection for CCR7 among CD45RO-negative cells, yielding a CD45RA+CCR7+ population from which TemRA cells were excluded. The donors were healthy, HIV-negative adults with no recently reported acute infections or vaccinations. Every donor was a Caucasian adult living in Nashville, Tennessee, USA. Blood was obtained by leukapheresis, after which PBMCs were separated by Ficoll-Histopaque density gradient centrifugation and cryopreserved in liquid nitrogen vapor phase. Analytical flow cytometry was used to check the purity and quantity of each magnetically sorted T cell population. Genomic DNA was isolated from every sorted fraction and measured by UV absorbance on a Nanodrop 2000c.

Material: naive CD8+ T cells from PBMCs. The cell subset or site label on this specimen signifies: CD45RA+CCR7+. The source is a man younger than 30 in good health. Some clones in this sample may be carry-over from other donors' samples. The rearranged chain carries TRBV19 and TRBJ1-1, with no D gene named confidently. CDR3 protein: CASEHRMNTEAFF. The base sequence is TGTGCCAGCGAACACCGGATGAACACTGAAGCTTTCTTT.